The rows below give T cell receptor beta chains drawn from one sample of a study of Graves' ophthalmopathy and Graves' hyperthyroidism. One entry per CDR3 protein, called by TCRdb with MiXCR from the multiplex PCR reads. The data show roughly 380,000 distinct CDR3 sequences, less than 20% seen once. Sequencing was performed on peripheral blood. These receptors were collected from a woman in her late teens or twenties with stable Graves' hyperthyroidism. Each CDR3 is given with its conserved first and last residue. The D gene is left open where the match is weak. Rows give clone size only sometimes, using once, few, many, or a class for an expanded clone.

-	many	TRBV5-1	14	TRBJ1-2	TGCGCCAGCAGCTTGGCTGGCAGTAACTATGGCTACACCTTC	CASSLAGSNYGYTF
-	many	TRBV20-1	12	TRBJ2-7	TGCAGTGCTGGGGACTCGGGGCGAGAGCAGTACTTC	CSAGDSGREQYF
TRBD1	-	TRBV9	16	TRBJ2-2	TGTGCCAGCACCCCCACAGGGGTAGGGAACACCGGGGAGCTGTTTTTT	CASTPTGVGNTGELFF
-	many	TRBV11-2	13	TRBJ2-5	TGTGCCAGCAGCTTGTCCAGTCTCGAGGCTATGTACTTC	CASSLSSLEAMYF
-	many	TRBV7-8	14	TRBJ1-5	TGTGCCAGCAGTAAAGGGGATAGCAATCAGCCCCAGCATTTT	CASSKGDSNQPQHF
-	many	TRBV24-1	13	TRBJ1-1	TGTGCCACCAGCCGAACCAGGGTTCGGAGAGCTTTCTTT	CATSRTRVRRAFF
TRBD1	-	TRBV5-4	16	TRBJ2-1	TGTGCCAGCGGCTCAGGCGGGACAGGGGGTCAGAATGAGCAGTTCTTC	CASGSGGTGGQNEQFF
-	many	TRBV6-1	15	TRBJ2-7	TGTGCCAGCAGTCCAACGGGACTTATGACCTACGAGCAGTACTTC	CASSPTGLMTYEQYF
TRBD1	-	TRBV12-3/TRBV12-4	15	TRBJ1-5	TGTGCCAGCAGTTCCCGGGACAGCAGCAATCAGCCCCAGCATTTT	CASSSRDSSNQPQHF
TRBD2	many	TRBV9	15	TRBJ2-2	TGTGCCAGCAGCGTGGGGACTAGCGTGGGCGGGGAGCTGTTTTTT	CASSVGTSVGGELFF
-	many	TRBV10-3	15	TRBJ1-6	TGTGCCATCAGTGAGGAAGGGCGAAATAATTCACCCCTCCACTTT	CAISEEGRNNSPLHF
-	many	TRBV6-2/TRBV6-3	14	TRBJ1-5	TGTGCCAGCAGTTACGGTTCAACTAATCAGCCCCAGCATTTT	CASSYGSTNQPQHF
TRBD1	few	TRBV20-1	12	TRBJ2-7	TGCAGTGCTGGGGACAGGGGATACGAGCAGTACTTC	CSAGDRGYEQYF
TRBD1	-	TRBV19	18	TRBJ2-6	TGTGCCAGTAGTATTACTGGGACAGGCGTCTCTGGGGCCAACGTCCTGACTTTC	CASSITGTGVSGANVLTF
-	many	TRBV20-1	14	TRBJ2-7	TGCAGTGCTAGAGTCGATCCCTCCTCCTACGAGCAGTACTTC	CSARVDPSSYEQYF
-	many	TRBV2	13	TRBJ2-7	TGTGCCAGCAGCGCGCGGACGACCTACGAGCAGTACTTC	CASSARTTYEQYF
TRBD2	-	TRBV6-5	13	TRBJ2-4	TGTGCCAGCAGCCAACTAGCGGGGGGCTGGAAGTACTTC	CASSQLAGGWKYF
-	-	TRBV6-1	15	TRBJ1-1	TGTGCCAGCAGTGACCGAGGACAGATGAACACTGAAGCTTTCTTT	CASSDRGQMNTEAFF
-	few	TRBV29-1	13	TRBJ1-2	TGCAGCGTTGGACAGGCAGCATCCTATGGCTACACCTTC	CSVGQAASYGYTF
-	many	TRBV5-1	14	TRBJ2-7	TGCGCCAGCTCAGGGGAGGGGATAGCCTACGAGCAGTACTTC	CASSGEGIAYEQYF
-	many	TRBV19	13	TRBJ1-5	TGTGCCAGTAGTATCGGGGGACGCCAGCCCCAGCATTTT	CASSIGGRQPQHF
-	many	TRBV25-1	13	TRBJ2-7	TGTGCCAGCAGTGAAGCTAGGTTAAGCGAGCAGTACTTC	CASSEARLSEQYF
-	many	TRBV27	15	TRBJ1-1	TGTGCCAGCAGTCCCGACAGTATCCGGAACACTGAAGCTTTCTTT	CASSPDSIRNTEAFF
-	many	TRBV6-2/TRBV6-3	14	TRBJ1-5	TGTGCCAGCAGTTCATACAGGGAGAATCAGCCCCAGCATTTT	CASSSYRENQPQHF
TRBD1	many	TRBV12-3/TRBV12-4	16	TRBJ2-2	TGTGCCAGCAGGTTCGAGGGGGCGGGTGGCACCGGGGAGCTGTTTTTT	CASRFEGAGGTGELFF
-	-	TRBV6-1	16	TRBJ1-5	TGTGCCAGCAGTGAAAAGGCGGCAGGGCCCAATCAGCCCCAGCATTTT	CASSEKAAGPNQPQHF
-	many	TRBV24-1	15	TRBJ1-1	TGTGCCACCAGTGGTACAGGGTCAGGGAACACTGAAGCTTTCTTT	CATSGTGSGNTEAFF
-	-	TRBV13	13	TRBJ1-5	TGTGCCAGCAGTGCGCACATAGATCAGCCCCAGCATTTT	CASSAHIDQPQHF
-	many	TRBV5-1	15	TRBJ2-7	TGCGCCAGCAGCGAGGACCCGGCCGCGGAGTACGAGCAGTACTTC	CASSEDPAAEYEQYF
-	many	TRBV9	14	TRBJ1-1	TGTGCCAGCAGCGTAGGGGGTATGAACACTGAAGCTTTCTTT	CASSVGGMNTEAFF
TRBD1	many	TRBV12-3/TRBV12-4	14	TRBJ1-6	TGTGCCAGCAGTGGGACAGGGTCATGGTCACCCCTCCACTTT	CASSGTGSWSPLHF
-	many	TRBV7-9	14	TRBJ2-5	TGTGCCAGCAGCTTAGCGACTGGTGGAGAGACCCAGTACTTC	CASSLATGGETQYF
TRBD1	many	TRBV10-3	14	TRBJ1-1	TGTGCCATCAGCGCGACAGGGGGCTTCACTGAAGCTTTCTTT	CAISATGGFTEAFF
-	many	TRBV24-1	13	TRBJ1-1	TGTGCCACCAGTGGATCGGGGGGCACTGAAGCTTTCTTT	CATSGSGGTEAFF
-	many	TRBV6-5	15	TRBJ1-5	TGTGCCAGCAGTTATTACGGCAGTGGCAATCAGCCCCAGCATTTT	CASSYYGSGNQPQHF
-	-	TRBV6-5	13	TRBJ1-1	TGTGCCAGCAGTTCGGACCGCGAGGGTGAAGCTTTCTTT	CASSSDREGEAFF
TRBD1	many	TRBV6-5	14	TRBJ1-2	TGTGCCAGCAGTATTCCCGGGACAGATTATGGCTACACCTTC	CASSIPGTDYGYTF
-	many	TRBV7-3	13	TRBJ2-1	TGTGCCAGCAGTCAATCAACCGGGAATGAGCAGTTCTTC	CASSQSTGNEQFF
-	-	TRBV30	12	TRBJ1-1	TGTGCCTGGAGCCTCACAGGGCTCGCGGCTTTCTTT	CAWSLTGLAAFF
TRBD1	many	TRBV6-2/TRBV6-3	14	TRBJ2-7	TGTGCCAGCAGGACAGGGGGTTCTTCCTACGAGCAGTACTTC	CASRTGGSSYEQYF
-	many	TRBV19	13	TRBJ2-7	TGTGCCAGCGCGCAACAGGAAGCCTACGAGCAGTACTTC	CASAQQEAYEQYF
-	few	TRBV7-8	13	TRBJ1-1	TGTGCCAGCAGCGATAATATGAACACTGAAGCTTTCTTT	CASSDNMNTEAFF
-	many	TRBV7-6	15	TRBJ1-1	TGTGCCAGCAGCGCACAATCGGCGTTGAGAACTGAAGCTTTCTTT	CASSAQSALRTEAFF
TRBD2	many	TRBV12-3/TRBV12-4	15	TRBJ2-7	TGTGCCAGCAGTTTAAGCGGGGGGCCGTCGGTTGAGCAGTACTTC	CASSLSGGPSVEQYF
-	few	TRBV20-1	14	TRBJ1-3	TGCAGTGCCAAGACAGGCCTCTCTGGAAACACCATATATTTT	CSAKTGLSGNTIYF
-	once	TRBV6-2/TRBV6-3	11	TRBJ2-7	TGTGCCAGCAGTTCCGAAAACGAGCAGTACTTC	CASSSENEQYF
-	many	TRBV5-1	14	TRBJ1-5	TGCGCCAGCAGCTTGGAGGGTACCGGTCAGCCCCAGCATTTT	CASSLEGTGQPQHF
-	many	TRBV24-1	13	TRBJ2-7	TGTGCCACCAGTCAGGGGAGCTCCTACGAGCAGTACTTC	CATSQGSSYEQYF
TRBD1	-	TRBV12-3/TRBV12-4	18	TRBJ2-7	TGTGCCAGCAGTTTTCTCTTGGGGGGACAGGGAAGAAAGTACGAGCAGTACTTC	CASSFLLGGQGRKYEQYF
-	many	TRBV4-2	16	TRBJ2-7	TGTGCCAGCAGCCAAGTGGGGCAGGCCGTCTCCTACGAGCAGTACTTC	CASSQVGQAVSYEQYF
-	-	TRBV7-2	15	TRBJ2-2	TGTGCCAGCAGCTCTGGACTGTGGGTTATCGGGGAGCTGTTTTTT	CASSSGLWVIGELFF
TRBD2	many	TRBV20-1	12	TRBJ2-7	TGCAGTGGGGGGGGAAACTTCTACGAGCAGTACTTC	CSGGGNFYEQYF
TRBD1	many	TRBV12-3/TRBV12-4	15	TRBJ2-7	TGTGCCAGCAGTTTAGGGACAGGCACATCCTACGAGCAGTACTTC	CASSLGTGTSYEQYF
-	many	TRBV6-5	15	TRBJ2-5	TGTGCCAGCAGTTTCTCGGCGGGGTTAGGGGAGACCCAGTACTTC	CASSFSAGLGETQYF
TRBD1	few	TRBV11-2	15	TRBJ1-4	TGTGCCAGCAGCGTACGAGGGGGCACTAATGGAAAACTGTTTTTT	CASSVRGGTNGKLFF